Detailed here is one TCR beta chain. Its matching antigen is unknown. These data come from a study of Ad26.COV2.S vaccination and SARS-CoV-2 variants. General study results and limits: Participants in the vaccine arm had higher spike-specific TCR breadth; placebo recipients had lower.

Treatment of the sample: roughly 19 received Ad26.COV2.S at low or high dose, single or two shots; about 5 received placebo; per-sample allocation not given. The samples were gathered on day 63 after the first injection of vaccine or placebo. Donor was an adult aged 18-55 years in Boston. Germline CDR1 and CDR2: WNHNN and SYGVQD (reference sequence). V lost 8 bases and J lost 2, with 15 bases in between. CDR3 length equals 14 residues. Sequencing used immunoSEQ multiplex PCR; TCRdb keeps in-frame clones, though not all of them. In the table there are some 480,000 clones, about 83% of which are singletons.

This TCR derives from a person aged 18-60 years who received the Ad26.COV2.S COVID-19 vaccine or a placebo. V and J are TRBV10-1 and TRBJ2-5; perhaps D is TRBD1 or TRBD2 (5 bases each). The material was peripheral blood, obtained in a trial of Ad26.COV2.S vaccine versus placebo. CDR3: CASETGYRQETQYF. The CDR3 DNA is TGCGCCAGCGAAACGGGATACAGGCAAGAGACCCAGTACTTC.